These 6 T cell receptor beta chains came from one sample sequenced in a study of cytomegalovirus exposure and HLA in healthy donors. Clones were sequenced by immunoSEQ multiplex PCR, and TCRdb holds only the in-frame ones, with some missing. The repertoire consists of about 73,000 clones, with roughly 96% occurring once and the leading ten covering roughly 3.3%. The source material was PBMCs. Receptors were obtained from a man younger than 35 in good health and CMV-seronegative.

This chain uses TRBV19 with TRBJ1-2; D unresolved. V dropped 8 bases and J dropped 10 bases, with 14 bases sitting between them. The CDR3 runs to 11 residues. Per the germline V gene, CDR1 is LNHDA and CDR2 is SQIVND (reference sequence). CDR3 nucleotides: TGTGCCAGTCGCCGTCTGGCGGACTACACCTTC. It is translated as CASRRLADYTF.

The chain couples TRBV6-5 to TRBJ2-1, with TRBD2 identical over 8 bases. V lost 4 bases, J lost 5 bases, and 10 bases stayed unmatched. CDR1 and CDR2 from the germline V gene are MNHEY and SVGAGI. This CDR3 contains 16 residues. The CDR3 bases are TGTGCCAGCAGTTTCGCCCGGGGGGGCAGCGACAATGAGCAGTTCTTC. This translates into CASSFARGGSDNEQFF.

The chain combines TRBV11-3 with TRBJ1-1; D is possibly TRBD1 (6 bases). The germline V gene encodes CDR1 SGHNT and CDR2 YENEEA. The length of the CDR3 is 17 residues. V was pared by 9 bases and J by 2 bases, with 25 bases between. CDR3: CASKRGGRAYFNTEAFF. CDR3 DNA: TGTGCCAGTAAACGGGGGGGCAGGGCTTATTTTAACACTGAAGCTTTCTTT.

The V call is TRBV11-2, the J call TRBJ2-2, with 7 bases identical to TRBD2. The J segment lost 2 bases and the V segment lost 3 bases, leaving 6 bases of the junction unmatched. The germline V gene encodes CDR1 SGHAT and CDR2 FQNNGV. The CDR3 is 16 amino acids. CDR3 bases: TGTGCCAGCAGCTTTGGGAGGGCTTTAAACACCGGGGAGCTGTTTTTT. As protein: CASSFGRALNTGELFF.

The CDR3 DNA follows: TGTGCCTGGAGTATACGGGGGAATGAGCAGTTCTTC. Translation gives CAWSIRGNEQFF. The J gene is TRBJ2-1, the V gene TRBV30, with a weak D call TRBD2 (6 bases). There are 12 residues in the CDR3. V lost 2 bases and J lost 7, with 9 bases in between. The V gene's germline CDR1 is GTSNPN and CDR2 SVGIG (reference sequence).

This clone was recorded once. The chain employs TRBV7-2 and TRBJ2-7; the D gene is possibly TRBD2 (5 bases). This CDR3 contains 14 residues. Trimming removed 1 base from V and 7 bases from J, with 14 bases in between. CDR1 is SGHTA and CDR2 is FQGNSA in the germline V gene. CDR3 sequence: CASSLVGFGEEQYF. The CDR3, as DNA: TGTGCCAGCAGCTTAGTGGGGTTCGGGGAGGAGCAGTACTTC.